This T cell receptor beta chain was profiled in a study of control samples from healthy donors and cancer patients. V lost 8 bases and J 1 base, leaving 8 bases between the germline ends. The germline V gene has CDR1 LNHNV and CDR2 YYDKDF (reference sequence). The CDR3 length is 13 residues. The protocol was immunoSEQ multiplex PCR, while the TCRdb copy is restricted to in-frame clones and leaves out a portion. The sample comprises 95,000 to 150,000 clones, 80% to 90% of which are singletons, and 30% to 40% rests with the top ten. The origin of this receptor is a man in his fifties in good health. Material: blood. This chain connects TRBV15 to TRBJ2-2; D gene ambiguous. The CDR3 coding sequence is TGTGCCACCGGAACAGAGAACACCGGGGAGCTGTTTTTT. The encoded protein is CATGTENTGELFF.